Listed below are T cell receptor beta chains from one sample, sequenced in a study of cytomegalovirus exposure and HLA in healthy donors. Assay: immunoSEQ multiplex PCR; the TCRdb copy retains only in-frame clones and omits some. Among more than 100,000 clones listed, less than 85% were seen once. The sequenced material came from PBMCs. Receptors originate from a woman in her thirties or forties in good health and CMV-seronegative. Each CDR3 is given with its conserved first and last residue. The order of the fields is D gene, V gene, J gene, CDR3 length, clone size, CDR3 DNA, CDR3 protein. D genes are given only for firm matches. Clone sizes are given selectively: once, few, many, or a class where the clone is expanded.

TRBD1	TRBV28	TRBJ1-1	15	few	TGTGCCAGCAGGGAGGGGGCGCCAGGGCGCACTGAAGCTTTCTTT	CASREGAPGRTEAFF
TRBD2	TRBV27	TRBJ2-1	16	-	TGTGCCAGCAGTGACGCCGGGACTAGCGGGAGGAATGAGCAGTTCTTC	CASSDAGTSGRNEQFF
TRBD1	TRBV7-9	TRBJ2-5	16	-	TGTGCCAGCAGCCAAATACCAGGGGGAAGTGAAGAGACCCAGTACTTC	CASSQIPGGSEETQYF
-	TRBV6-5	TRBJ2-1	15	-	TGTGCCAGCAGGTACGGGAGTCAGGGGAACAATGAGCAGTTCTTC	CASRYGSQGNNEQFF
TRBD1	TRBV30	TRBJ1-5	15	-	TGTGCCTGGAGTGTACAGGGGACAGTCAAACAGCCCCAGCATTTT	CAWSVQGTVKQPQHF
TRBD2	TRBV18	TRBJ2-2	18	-	TGTGCCAGCTCATCCAGGGGGGCTAGCGGGGGGAACACCGGGGAGCTGTTTTTT	CASSSRGASGGNTGELFF
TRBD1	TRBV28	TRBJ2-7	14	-	TGTGCCAGCAGCCTCTCCGGACAGGTCTACGAGCAGTACTTC	CASSLSGQVYEQYF
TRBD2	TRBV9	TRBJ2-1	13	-	TGTGCCAGCAGCGTGTCGGGCGGGGGTGAGCAGTTCTTC	CASSVSGGGEQFF
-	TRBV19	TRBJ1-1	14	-	TGTGCCAGTAGTCCATGGGGCGATGACACTGAAGCTTTCTTT	CASSPWGDDTEAFF
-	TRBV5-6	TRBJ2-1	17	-	TGTGCCAGCAGCGTGGAGAGGAGGGGCAGCTCCTACAATGAGCAGTTCTTC	CASSVERRGSSYNEQFF
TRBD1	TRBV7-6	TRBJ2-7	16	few	TGTGCCAGCAGCTCCCGATGGGGACAGGGTACCTACGAGCAGTACTTC	CASSSRWGQGTYEQYF
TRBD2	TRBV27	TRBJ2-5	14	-	TGTGCCAGCACCGCAGCGGGGGCGGGAGAGACCCAGTACTTC	CASTAAGAGETQYF
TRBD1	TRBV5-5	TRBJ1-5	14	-	TGTGCCAGCAGCTCTGGGGACAGGGCGCAGCCCCAGCATTTT	CASSSGDRAQPQHF
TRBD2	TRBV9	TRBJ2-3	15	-	TGTGCCAGCAGCCCCCGGACTAGCGGGAGTGATACGCAGTATTTT	CASSPRTSGSDTQYF
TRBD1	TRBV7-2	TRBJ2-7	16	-	TGTGCCAGCAGCCCAAGTTGGGACAGTTCAACCTACGAGCAGTACTTC	CASSPSWDSSTYEQYF
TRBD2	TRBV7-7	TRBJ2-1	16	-	TGTGCCAGCAGCGCGGGACTAGCGGGGGGAGGGAATGAGCAGTTCTTC	CASSAGLAGGGNEQFF
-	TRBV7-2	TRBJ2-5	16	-	TGTGCCAGCAGCCGGCCGGCTAGAGGCGGTTCAGAGACCCAGTACTTC	CASSRPARGGSETQYF
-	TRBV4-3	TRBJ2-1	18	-	TGCGCCAGCAGCCAAGACAAAACTTTAGGCTACTACGGGAATGAGCAGTTCTTC	CASSQDKTLGYYGNEQFF
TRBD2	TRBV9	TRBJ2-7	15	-	TGTGCCAGCAGCAAGACTAGCGGGGGCTTCTACGAGCAGTACTTC	CASSKTSGGFYEQYF
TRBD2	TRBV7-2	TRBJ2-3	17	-	TGTGCCAGCAGCTTATTTCTTGGGGGGGGACGCACAGATACGCAGTATTTT	CASSLFLGGGRTDTQYF
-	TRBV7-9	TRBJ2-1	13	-	TGTGCCAGCAGCAATGCAGGTAGCAATGAGCAGTTCTTC	CASSNAGSNEQFF
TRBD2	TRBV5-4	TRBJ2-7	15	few	TGTGCCAGCAGCTTGGATGGGGGGGGAAGTTATGAGCAGTACTTC	CASSLDGGGSYEQYF
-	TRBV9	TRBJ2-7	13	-	TGTGCCAGCAGCTTTAACACGCACTACGAGCAGTACTTC	CASSFNTHYEQYF
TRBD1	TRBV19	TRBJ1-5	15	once	TGTGCCAGTAGTATAGGACAGGGAAGTTATCAGCCCCAGCATTTT	CASSIGQGSYQPQHF
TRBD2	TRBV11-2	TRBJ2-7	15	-	TGTGCCAGCAGCTTAGCGACTAGCGGGAGTTACGAGCAGTACTTC	CASSLATSGSYEQYF
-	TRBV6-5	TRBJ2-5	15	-	TGTGCCAGCAGCCAGGGCCCCCACGGTCAAGAGACCCAGTACTTC	CASSQGPHGQETQYF
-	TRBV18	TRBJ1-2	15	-	TGTGCCAGCTCCCGGCGGGGGGAGGCCAACTATGGCTACACCTTC	CASSRRGEANYGYTF
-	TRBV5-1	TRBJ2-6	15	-	TGCGCCAGCAGCGGCCCGGGCTCTGGGGCCAACGTCCTGACTTTC	CASSGPGSGANVLTF
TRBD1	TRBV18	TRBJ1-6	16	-	TGTGCCAGCTCACCATCCGGGACAGGGGGGAATTCACCCCTCCACTTT	CASSPSGTGGNSPLHF
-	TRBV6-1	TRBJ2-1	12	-	TGTGCCAGCAGGGCCAACTACAATGAGCAGTTCTTC	CASRANYNEQFF
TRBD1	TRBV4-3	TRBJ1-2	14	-	TGCGCCAGCAGCCAAGAGACAGGGGTCTATGGCTACACCTTC	CASSQETGVYGYTF
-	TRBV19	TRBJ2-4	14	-	TGTGCCAGTAGTCGGGACTCCGAAGGGTACATTCAGTACTTC	CASSRDSEGYIQYF
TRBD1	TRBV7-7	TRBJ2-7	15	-	TGTGCCAGCACCCAACGGACAGGGGGCGACTACGAGCAGTACTTC	CASTQRTGGDYEQYF
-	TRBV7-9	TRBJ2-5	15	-	TGTGCCAGCAGCGGACGGGACACTCCGTTGGAGACCCAGTACTTC	CASSGRDTPLETQYF
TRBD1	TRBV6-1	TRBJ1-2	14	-	TGTGCCAGCAAACCTGGGACAGCCGACTATGGCTACACCTTC	CASKPGTADYGYTF
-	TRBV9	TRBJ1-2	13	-	TGTGCCAGCAGCGTAGCAGGGAACTATGGCTACACCTTC	CASSVAGNYGYTF
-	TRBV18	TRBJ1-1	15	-	TGTGCCAGCTCGCCTCGGATTTCGGAGGACACTGAAGCTTTCTTT	CASSPRISEDTEAFF
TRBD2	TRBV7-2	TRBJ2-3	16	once	TGTGCCAGCAGCTTAATAGCGGGGGCGAGCACAGATACGCAGTATTTT	CASSLIAGASTDTQYF
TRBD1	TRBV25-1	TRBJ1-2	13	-	TGTGCCAGCAGGGAAACAGGGGCCTATGGCTACACCTTC	CASRETGAYGYTF
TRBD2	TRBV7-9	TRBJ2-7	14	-	TGTGCCAGCAGCGAGACGGGAGGAGCCTACGAGCAGTACTTC	CASSETGGAYEQYF
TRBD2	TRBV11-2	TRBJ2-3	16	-	TGTGCCAGCAGCTTCCGGGGGCGGGGGGGCTTAGATACGCAGTATTTT	CASSFRGRGGLDTQYF
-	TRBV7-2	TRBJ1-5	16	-	TGTGCCAGCAGCACCCGACAGGCCAGTTACAATCAGCCCCAGCATTTT	CASSTRQASYNQPQHF
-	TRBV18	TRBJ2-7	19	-	TGTGCCAGCTCACCACAGCGCACGGTCGGTCGTCGTTCTTCCTACGAGCAGTACTTC	CASSPQRTVGRRSSYEQYF
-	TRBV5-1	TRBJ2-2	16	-	TGCGCCAGCAGCCTAGGACACAACTCCGGAGCTGGGGAGCTGTTTTTT	CASSLGHNSGAGELFF